One sample yielded the 25 T cell receptor beta chains listed below, sequenced in a study of blood T cell repertoires in COVID-19. Profiling relied on immunoSEQ multiplex PCR, and the TCRdb table lists in-frame clones only, not all of them. The table includes roughly 90,000 clones, 85% to 90% detected once. Specimen: peripheral blood. Every receptor here comes from an elderly woman with active COVID-19.

This rearrangement joins TRBV7-3 to TRBJ2-3, with D perhaps TRBD2 (5 bases). The V end lost 2 bases, the J end lost 2 bases, and 8 bases lay between the germline ends. The CDR3 is 14 amino acids. CDR1 and CDR2 (germline): SGHTA, FQGTGA. Here the CDR3 DNA reads TGTGCCAGCAGCTTAGGCGGGCACACAGATACGCAGTATTTT. Protein product: CASSLGGHTDTQYF.

This chain connects TRBV4-2 to TRBJ2-3; no firm D call. Germline V lookup: CDR1 LGHNA, CDR2 YNFKEQ. V was pared by 1 base and J by 6 bases, with 5 bases between. The CDR3 consists of 12 residues. In DNA form, the CDR3 reads TGTGCCAGCAGCCAAGTGGGCGATACGCAGTATTTT. Translating gives CASSQVGDTQYF.

V and J are TRBV7-4 and TRBJ1-5; TRBD1 matches 8 bases. The CDR3 covers 15 residues. CDR1 SGHVT and CDR2 SQSDAQ come from the germline V gene. Germline trimming cut 1 base from V and 7 bases from J; bases unmatched to any gene: 6. The CDR3 sequence: CASSLGVRGPQPQHF. In DNA form, the CDR3 reads TGTGCCAGCAGCTTAGGGGTCAGGGGGCCACAGCCCCAGCATTTT.

The chain recombines TRBV24-1 with TRBJ2-1; 7 positions agree with TRBD2. The J segment lost 5 bases and the V segment lost 0 bases, leaving 3 bases of the junction unmatched. The CDR3 covers 15 residues. Germline CDR1 is KGHDR and CDR2 is SFDVKD. CDR3 sequence: CATSDLSGDNNEQFF. The CDR3 DNA sequence: TGTGCCACCAGTGATTTGAGCGGGGATAACAATGAGCAGTTCTTC.

The CDR3 DNA reads TGCGCCAGCGCGTCCGGGACAGGGACGTTCGAGCAGTACTTC. Translation gives CASASGTGTFEQYF. The chain joins TRBV5-1 to TRBJ2-7; 9 bases fit TRBD1. Germline V gene lookup returns CDR1 SGHRS and CDR2 YFSETQ. With V trimmed by 7 bases and J by 6 bases, 11 bases remained unmatched. CDR3 length: 14 residues.

The J gene is TRBJ2-5, the V gene TRBV5-6; 13 bases are a match to TRBD2. CDR1 is SGHDT and CDR2 is YYEEEE in the germline V gene. This CDR3 has 16 amino acids. V shed 4 bases, J shed 2 bases, and the junction held 5 bases outside the gene matches. The CDR3 protein is CASSPGTSGEQETQYF. As DNA, the CDR3 is TGTGCCAGCAGCCCAGGGACTAGCGGGGAGCAAGAGACCCAGTACTTC. Full variable domain (outside the CDR3, taken from reference TRBV5-6 and TRBJ2-5): DAGVTQSPTHLIKTRGQQVTLRCSPKSGHDTVSWYQQALGQGPQFIFQYYEEEERQRGNFPDRFSGHQFPNYSSELNVNALLLGDSALYLCASSPGTSGEQETQYFGPGTRLLVL.

CDR3 in DNA: TGTGCCAGTAGTATTGCCGGGACAGGCAATTCACCCCTCCACTTT. This translates into CASSIAGTGNSPLHF. The rearrangement joins TRBV19 to TRBJ1-6; 8 bases are a match to TRBD1. Unmatched junction bases numbered 5, after V lost 3 bases and J lost 7 bases. The CDR3 loop spans 15 amino acids. The germline gives CDR1 LNHDA, CDR2 SQIVND (reference sequence).

This clone was counted a few times. The chain links TRBV3-1 (or the pseudogene TRBV3-2) to TRBJ2-7, with D unresolved. V lost 5 bases to trimming and J lost 6 bases, with 14 bases between them. CDR3 size: 13 residues. Germline V gene sequence: CDR1 LGHDT, CDR2 YNNKEL (reference sequence). CDR3 sequence (DNA): TGTGCCAGCAGCTCGGGTGGAGCTTCCGAGCAGTACTTC. Translated: CASSSGGASEQYF.

This clone was seen more than once but under ten times. This chain connects TRBV12-3 or TRBV12-4 to TRBJ2-1, with D possibly matching TRBD2 (6 bases). The CDR3 runs to 12 residues. With 6 bases removed from V and 7 bases from J, the gap between germline ends came to 10 bases. The CDR3 sequence: CASRGGSNEQFF. CDR3 DNA sequence: TGTGCCAGCAGAGGAGGGTCTAATGAGCAGTTCTTC.

The chain recombines TRBV7-9 with TRBJ2-6; 12 bases align to TRBD2. The CDR3 spans 17 residues. In germline, CDR1 is SEHNR, CDR2 FQNEAQ (reference sequence). V lost 5 bases, J lost 2 bases, and 4 bases stayed unmatched. Here the CDR3 DNA reads TGTGCCAGCAGCGGACTAGCGGGAAGTACTGGGGCCAACGTCCTGACTTTC. Encoded protein: CASSGLAGSTGANVLTF.

This clone was seen more than once but under ten times. The J gene is TRBJ2-5, the V gene TRBV2; TRBD1 might be the D (5 bases). Deletions cut 3 bases from V and 2 bases from J, with 13 bases between. The CDR3 runs to 15 residues. CDR1 and CDR2 from the germline V gene are SNHLY and FYNNEI. CDR3 in amino acids: CASSEGQLRQETQYF. The DNA for the CDR3 is TGTGCCAGCAGTGAGGGGCAATTACGACAAGAGACCCAGTACTTC.

J is TRBJ2-1 and V is TRBV5-1, with D uncertain. The V gene's germline CDR1 is SGHRS and CDR2 YFSETQ. Trimming cost V 5 bases and J 6 bases, with 21 bases left between them. The CDR3 loop spans 16 amino acids. CDR3 residues: CASRLKPDETGNEQFF. CDR3 DNA sequence: TGCGCCAGCAGACTAAAGCCAGATGAGACGGGCAATGAGCAGTTCTTC.

The chain uses TRBV28 and TRBJ1-1, with a weak D call TRBD1 (6 bases). Trimming removed 6 bases at V and 1 base at J, with 21 bases between. There are 17 residues in the CDR3. The V gene's germline CDR1 is MDHEN and CDR2 SYDVKM. CDR3 DNA: TGTGCCAGCAGCCAAGGGGGGGCCCAAGGAGAGAACACTGAAGCTTTCTTT. This sequence encodes CASSQGGAQGENTEAFF.

The chain is built from TRBV2 and TRBJ2-3; 7 positions match TRBD2. The CDR3 sequence is 14 residues long. Germline assignment: CDR1 SNHLY and CDR2 FYNNEI. V was clipped by 7 bases and J by 4 bases; unmatched bases: 8. The CDR3 region has the DNA TGTGCCAGCACCGCGGAGCGGGGAGCAGATACGCAGTATTTT. Translation gives CASTAERGADTQYF.

The chain has TRBV30 and TRBJ1-5; TRBD1 matches at 10 bases. In germline, CDR1 is GTSNPN, CDR2 SVGIG (reference sequence). CDR3 size: 15 residues. V gave up 4 bases and J gave up 2 bases; unmatched junction bases: 5. CDR3: CAWTRQGAGNQPQHF. CDR3 sequence (DNA): TGTGCCTGGACTCGACAGGGGGCTGGCAATCAGCCCCAGCATTTT.

The rearrangement links TRBV28 to TRBJ2-1, with a possible D match to TRBD2 (6 bases). The CDR3 runs to 12 residues. Germline CDR1 is MDHEN and CDR2 is SYDVKM. The ends were cut back, 3 bases at V and 6 bases at J, with 6 bases in the middle. CDR3 in DNA: TGTGCCAGCAGTTTGCGGGGCAATGAGCAGTTCTTC. Protein sequence: CASSLRGNEQFF.

The genes are TRBV9 and TRBJ2-1; 10 bases are a match to TRBD2. There are 17 residues in the CDR3. The V gene end was trimmed by 4 bases and the J gene end by 2 bases; junction bases not matched to a gene: 9. Germline CDR1 and CDR2: SGDLS and YYNGEE. The CDR3: CASSSESGTSAYNEQFF. CDR3 DNA: TGTGCCAGCAGCTCCGAGAGCGGGACTAGCGCCTACAATGAGCAGTTCTTC.

The J gene is TRBJ1-3, the V gene TRBV5-1, with 10 bases aligning to TRBD1. V lost 3 bases and J lost 6; bases outside the gene matches: 3. This CDR3 is 14 amino acids long. Germline lookup yields CDR1 SGHRS and CDR2 YFSETQ. The CDR3, as DNA: TGCGCCAGCAGCTCAGGGACAGGGGAAAACACCATATATTTT. Translation: CASSSGTGENTIYF.

This chain joins TRBV7-2 and TRBJ1-6; 8 positions agree with TRBD1. The CDR3 spans 14 residues. Germline lookup yields CDR1 SGHTA and CDR2 FQGNSA. The trim removed 2 bases at V and 9 bases at J, leaving 3 bases unmatched. Here the CDR3 DNA reads TGTGCCAGCAGCTTACAGGGGGCGGGTTCACCCCTCCACTTT. Translation gives CASSLQGAGSPLHF.

A remark on this clone: At one boundary the junction diverges from the germline segment, which might be a read error. The genes are TRBV3-1 (or the pseudogene TRBV3-2) and TRBJ2-1; D might be TRBD2 (6 bases). Germline V lookup: CDR1 LGHDT, CDR2 YNNKEL (reference sequence). The CDR3 has 16 residues. The CDR3 bases are TGTGCCAGCAGCCAAGAGAGTAGCGGCTCCCACAATGAGCAGTTCTTC. Translation: CASSQESSGSHNEQFF.

The rearrangement joins TRBV24-1 to TRBJ2-3; 10 nucleotides agree with TRBD1. The junction had 4 bases not matched to a gene; V was cut back by 8 bases and J by 6 bases. This CDR3 comprises 13 residues. The V gene's germline CDR1 is KGHDR and CDR2 SFDVKD. In DNA form, the CDR3 reads TGTGCCACCAATGACAGGGGGCTGGATACGCAGTATTTT. It encodes CATNDRGLDTQYF.

The rearrangement links TRBV30 to TRBJ2-5, with 9 bases that match TRBD1. J gave up 2 bases and V 0 bases, and 13 bases lay outside the gene matches. There are 18 residues in the CDR3. Germline V gene data show CDR1 as GTSNPN and CDR2 as SVGIG (reference sequence). The CDR3 region has the DNA TGTGCCTGGAGTGTTACAGGGGGCACTACCTTACTTCAAGAGACCCAGTACTTC. This gives the protein CAWSVTGGTTLLQETQYF.

V usage is TRBV28 and J usage is TRBJ2-2; D is possibly TRBD2 (5 bases). CDR3 size: 14 residues. V dropped 10 bases and J dropped 8 bases, with 20 bases sitting between them. Germline CDR1 and CDR2: MDHEN and SYDVKM. CDR3 loop: CATTNPLATGELFF. Written as DNA, the CDR3 is TGTGCCACTACCAATCCCCTAGCAACGGGGGAGCTGTTTTTT. The full variable domain, with the rest looked up from reference TRBV28 and TRBJ2-2, is DVKVTQSSRYLVKRTGEKVFLECVQDMDHENMFWYRQDPGLGLRLIYFSYDVKMKEKGDIPEGYSVSREKKERFSLILESASTNQTSMYLCATTNPLATGELFFGEGSRLTVL.

The rearrangement joins TRBV6-1 to TRBJ2-5; tentative D call: TRBD2 (5 bases). Germline V gene data show CDR1 as MNHNS and CDR2 as SASEGT. This CDR3 region has 16 residues. V lost 1 base to trimming and J lost 2 bases, with 14 bases between them. The CDR3 DNA is TGTGCCAGCAGTGAAGATCTAGCCGGATTGCAAGAGACCCAGTACTTC. This gives the protein CASSEDLAGLQETQYF.

The V and J genes are TRBV5-1 and TRBJ2-7; D possibly corresponds to TRBD1 (5 bases). V lost 0 bases, J lost 5 bases, and 15 bases lay in between. The CDR3 spans 15 residues. Germline CDR1 and CDR2: SGHRS and YFSETQ. The CDR3 nucleotides are TGCGCCAGCAGCTTGGGACAGACCGCTTGGAACGAGCAGTACTTC. Its translation: CASSLGQTAWNEQYF. The full variable domain, with the rest looked up from reference TRBV5-1 and TRBJ2-7, is KAGVTQTPRYLIKTRGQQVTLSCSPISGHRSVSWYQQTPGQGLQFLFEYFSETQRNKGNFPGRFSGRQFSNSRSEMNVSTLELGDSALYLCASSLGQTAWNEQYFGPGTRLTVT.